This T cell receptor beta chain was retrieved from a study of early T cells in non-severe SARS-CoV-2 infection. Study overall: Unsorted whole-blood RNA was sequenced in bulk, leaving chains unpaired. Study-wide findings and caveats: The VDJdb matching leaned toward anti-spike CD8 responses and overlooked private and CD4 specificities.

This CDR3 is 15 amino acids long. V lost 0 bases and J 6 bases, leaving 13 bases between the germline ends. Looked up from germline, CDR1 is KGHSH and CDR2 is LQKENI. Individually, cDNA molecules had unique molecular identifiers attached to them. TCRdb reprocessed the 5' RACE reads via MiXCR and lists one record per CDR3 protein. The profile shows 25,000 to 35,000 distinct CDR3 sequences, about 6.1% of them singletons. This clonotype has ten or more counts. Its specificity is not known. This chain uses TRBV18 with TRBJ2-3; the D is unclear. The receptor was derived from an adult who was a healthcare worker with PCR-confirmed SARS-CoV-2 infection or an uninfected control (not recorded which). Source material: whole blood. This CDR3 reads CASSPPPPKGDTQYF. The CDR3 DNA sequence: TGTGCCAGCTCACCACCGCCGCCTAAAGGGGATACGCAGTATTTT.